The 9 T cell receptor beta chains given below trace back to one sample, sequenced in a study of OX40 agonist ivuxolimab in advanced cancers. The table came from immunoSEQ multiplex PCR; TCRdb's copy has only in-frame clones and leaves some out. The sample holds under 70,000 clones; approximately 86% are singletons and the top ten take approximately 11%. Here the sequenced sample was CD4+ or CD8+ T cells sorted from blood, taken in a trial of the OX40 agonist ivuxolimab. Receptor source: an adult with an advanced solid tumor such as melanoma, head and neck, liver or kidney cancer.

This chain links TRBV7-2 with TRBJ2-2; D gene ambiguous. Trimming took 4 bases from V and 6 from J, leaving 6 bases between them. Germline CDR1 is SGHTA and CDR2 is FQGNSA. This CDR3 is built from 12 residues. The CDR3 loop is CASSWVAGELFF. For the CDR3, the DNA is TGTGCCAGCAGCTGGGTGGCCGGGGAGCTGTTTTTT.

The CDR3 loop reads CASSFGTKNEQFF. CDR3 in DNA: TGTGCCAGCAGTTTCGGGACTAAAAATGAGCAGTTCTTC. The V gene is TRBV25-1, the J gene TRBJ2-1; 7 positions agree with TRBD2. CDR3 length: 13 residues. CDR1 and CDR2 from the germline V gene are MGHDK and SYGVNS. V lost 5 bases, J lost 7 bases, and 5 bases stayed unmatched.

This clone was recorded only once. The CDR3 loop reads CASSYSMGNTEAFF. CDR3 in DNA: TGTGCCAGCAGTTACTCTATGGGAAACACTGAAGCTTTCTTT. This chain links TRBV6-5 with TRBJ1-1; D remains unclear. V gave up 0 bases and J gave up 2 bases, with 7 bases separating them. Germline lookup yields CDR1 MNHEY and CDR2 SVGAGI. The CDR3 spans 14 residues.

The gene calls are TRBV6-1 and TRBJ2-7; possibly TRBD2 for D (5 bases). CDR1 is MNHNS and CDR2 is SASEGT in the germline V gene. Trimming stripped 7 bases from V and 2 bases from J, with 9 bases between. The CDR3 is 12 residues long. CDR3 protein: CASILGAYEQYF. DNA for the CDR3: TGTGCCAGCATTCTGGGAGCCTACGAGCAGTACTTC.

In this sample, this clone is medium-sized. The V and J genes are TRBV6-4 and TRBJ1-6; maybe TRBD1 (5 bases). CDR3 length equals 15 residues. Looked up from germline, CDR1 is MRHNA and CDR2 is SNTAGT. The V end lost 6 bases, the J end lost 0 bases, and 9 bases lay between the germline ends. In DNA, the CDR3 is TGTGCCAGCAGCGGGACGGGCTCCTATAATTCACCCCTCCACTTT. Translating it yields CASSGTGSYNSPLHF.

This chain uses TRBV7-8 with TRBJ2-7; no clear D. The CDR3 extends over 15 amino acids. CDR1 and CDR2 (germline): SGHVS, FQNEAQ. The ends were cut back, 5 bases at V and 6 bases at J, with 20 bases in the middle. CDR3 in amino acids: CASSLVGPLLGEQYF. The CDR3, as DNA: TGTGCCAGCAGCCTCGTCGGGCCCCTATTGGGCGAGCAGTACTTC.

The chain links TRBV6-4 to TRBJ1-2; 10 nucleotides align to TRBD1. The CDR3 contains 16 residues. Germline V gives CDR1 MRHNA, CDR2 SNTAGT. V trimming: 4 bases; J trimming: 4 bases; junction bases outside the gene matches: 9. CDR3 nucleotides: TGTGCCAGCAGTGTGCCAGTGACAGGGGGCTTCTATGGCTACACCTTC. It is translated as CASSVPVTGGFYGYTF.

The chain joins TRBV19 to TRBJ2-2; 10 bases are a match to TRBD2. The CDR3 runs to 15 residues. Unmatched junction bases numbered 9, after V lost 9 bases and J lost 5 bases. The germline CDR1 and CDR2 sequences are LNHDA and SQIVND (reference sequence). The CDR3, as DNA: TGTGCCAGCCGCCTAGCGGGGGAAGGGACCGGGGAGCTGTTTTTT. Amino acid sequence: CASRLAGEGTGELFF.

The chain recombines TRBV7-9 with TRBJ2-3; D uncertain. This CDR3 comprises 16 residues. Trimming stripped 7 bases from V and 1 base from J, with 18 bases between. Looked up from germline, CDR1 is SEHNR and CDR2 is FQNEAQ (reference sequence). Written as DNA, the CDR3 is TGTGCCAGCACTTTTTGGTCGGAAACTGGCACAGATACGCAGTATTTT. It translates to CASTFWSETGTDTQYF. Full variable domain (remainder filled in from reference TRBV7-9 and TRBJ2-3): DTGVSQNPRHKITKRGQNVTFRCDPISEHNRLYWYRQTLGQGPEFLTYFQNEAQLEKSRLLSDRFSAERPKGSFSTLEIQRTEQGDSAMYLCASTFWSETGTDTQYFGPGTRLTVL.